This T cell receptor (beta chain) was captured in a study of T cell responses to AZD1222 COVID-19 vaccine. Whole-study results and caveats: Close to half of all spike-specific TCRs reportedly target regions of the variants that are unmutated. Females made up more of the donors, who were largely white British, and clonal diversity may have come out too low. Increased Spike-specific TCR breadth and depth were observed after two AZD1222 doses.

Measured with immunoSEQ multiplex PCR; TCRdb has only the in-frame clones, and not every one. The sample records approximately 80,000 clones, approximately 85% being singletons. This CDR3 has 15 residues. With V trimmed by 1 base and J by 6 bases, 2 bases remained unmatched. Germline CDR1 and CDR2: MDHEN and SYDVKM. Regarding this clone: Its antigen is unknown.

The TCR originated in an adult who received the AZD1222 COVID-19 vaccine. Sequences were derived from peripheral blood, sampled 28 days after the second AZD1222 dose. The J gene is TRBJ2-1, the V gene TRBV28, with 11 bases lining up with TRBD2. The chain's CDR3 is CASSLSSGGRNEQFF. The CDR3 region has the DNA TGTGCCAGCAGTTTATCTAGCGGGGGGCGCAATGAGCAGTTCTTC.